The 4 T cell receptor beta chains reported below all come from one sample, sequenced in a study of T cell responses to AZD1222 COVID-19 vaccine. Repertoires were generated with immunoSEQ multiplex PCR, while TCRdb's copy carries only in-frame clones and drops some. The sample yields about 99,000 clones, 80% to 90% seen once. The sample here was peripheral blood, taken on day 0 of AZD1222 vaccination. These receptors were collected from an adult in good health.

V gene TRBV27 combines with J gene TRBJ1-2; 7 bases line up with TRBD1. The CDR3 covers 13 residues. The germline CDR1 and CDR2 sequences are MNHEY and SMNVEV (reference sequence). Trimming cost V 6 bases and J 4 bases; bases outside gene matches: 5. CDR3 sequence: CASSRTGAYGYTF. In DNA form, the CDR3 reads TGTGCCAGCAGCCGAACAGGGGCCTATGGCTACACCTTC.

The chain is built from TRBV6-1 and TRBJ2-7; no reliable D call. Trimming removed 2 bases at V and 0 bases at J, with 8 bases between. This CDR3 comprises 14 residues. The germline V gene encodes CDR1 MNHNS and CDR2 SASEGT. Here the CDR3 reads CASSEMANSYEQYF. CDR3 nucleotides: TGTGCCAGCAGTGAAATGGCCAACTCCTACGAGCAGTACTTC.

The chain carries TRBV19 and TRBJ2-2, with D uncertain. The CDR3 sequence is 15 residues long. V lost 7 bases and J lost 2, with 14 bases in between. Per the germline V gene, CDR1 is LNHDA and CDR2 is SQIVND (reference sequence). The chain's CDR3 is CASISPTPNTGELFF. The CDR3, as DNA: TGTGCCAGTATTAGTCCAACACCTAACACCGGGGAGCTGTTTTTT.

This rearrangement joins TRBV5-5 to TRBJ1-2; 9 bases align to TRBD1. Germline-derived CDR1 and CDR2 are SGHKS and YYEKEE (reference sequence). The CDR3 sequence is 15 residues long. V lost 4 bases, J lost 0 bases, and 4 bases stayed unmatched. The CDR3 sequence: CASSRDRAANYGYTF. DNA for the CDR3: TGTGCCAGCAGCAGGGACAGGGCCGCTAACTATGGCTACACCTTC. The full variable domain, with the rest looked up from reference TRBV5-5 and TRBJ1-2, is DAGVTQSPTHLIKTRGQQVTLRCSPISGHKSVSWYQQVLGQGPQFIFQYYEKEERGRGNFPDRFSARQFPNYSSELNVNALLLGDSALYLCASSRDRAANYGYTFGSGTRLTVV.